The clone carrying this T cell receptor (beta chain) showed up just a few times. The sample belongs to a study of blood T cell repertoires in COVID-19. For the study at large: Material from acute and convalescent COVID-19 was sourced from the United States, Italy and Spain. T cells, B-cell-depleted T cells, or PBMCs provided the cDNA or gDNA that served as material.

In the original workflow: How many nucleated cells were present was estimated from reference gene primer amplification. Here immunoSEQ multiplex PCR was the method, and the copy in TCRdb shows in-frame clones only, minus some. For V, J and clone size, that table is used; D and trimming come from the DNA. The sample shows about 72,000 clones, roughly 82% of them seen only once. Unmatched junction bases numbered 4, after V lost 4 bases and J lost 8 bases. This CDR3 region has 13 residues. The germline CDR1 and CDR2 sequences are LNHNV and YYDKDF (reference sequence). The origin of this receptor is a human donor in a cohort sampled during active COVID-19. Source material: peripheral blood. This chain joins TRBV15 and TRBJ1-5; TRBD1 matches at 8 bases. CDR3 sequence (DNA): TGTGCCACCAGCACACAGGGGGATAAGCCCCAGCATTTT. Translating gives CATSTQGDKPQHF.